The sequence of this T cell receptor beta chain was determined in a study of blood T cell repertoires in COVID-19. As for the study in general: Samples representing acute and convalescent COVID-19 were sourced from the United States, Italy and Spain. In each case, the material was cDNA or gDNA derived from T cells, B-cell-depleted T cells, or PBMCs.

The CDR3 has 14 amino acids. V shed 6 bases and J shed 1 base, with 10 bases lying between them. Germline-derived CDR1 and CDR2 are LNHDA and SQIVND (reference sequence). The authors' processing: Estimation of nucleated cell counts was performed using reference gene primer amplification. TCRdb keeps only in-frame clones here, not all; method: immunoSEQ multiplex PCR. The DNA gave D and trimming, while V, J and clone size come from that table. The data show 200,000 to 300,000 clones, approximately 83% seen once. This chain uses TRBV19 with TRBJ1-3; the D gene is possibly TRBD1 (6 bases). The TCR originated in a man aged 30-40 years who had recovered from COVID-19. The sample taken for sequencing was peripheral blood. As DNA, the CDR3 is TGTGCCAGTAGGGACAGAGGTTCTGGAAACACCATATATTTT. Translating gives CASRDRGSGNTIYF.